These 25 T cell receptor beta chains originate from one sample sequenced in a study of blood T cell repertoires in COVID-19. Assay used: immunoSEQ multiplex PCR; TCRdb lists only in-frame clones, some missing. The sample lists around 300,000 clones; roughly 89% were seen once. The specimen sequenced was peripheral blood. The receptors derive from a woman aged 40 to 50 with COVID-19, enrolled during active disease.

This rearrangement joins TRBV5-3 to TRBJ1-5; tentative D call: TRBD1 (6 bases). TRBV5-3 is an ORF for which the function is uncertain. Trimming stripped 4 bases from V and 4 bases from J, with 24 bases between. The CDR3 length is 18 residues. The CDR3 DNA follows: TGTGCCAGAAGCCCGACCGGCCACGCAGGGGCCCTGAATCAGCCCCAGCATTTT. Its protein is CARSPTGHAGALNQPQHF.

The V and J genes are TRBV28 and TRBJ2-1; 15 nucleotides match TRBD2. Germline V gene lookup returns CDR1 MDHEN and CDR2 SYDVKM. The V gene end was trimmed by 5 bases and the J gene end by 6 bases; junction bases not matched to a gene: 14. This CDR3 has 19 residues. CDR3 in amino acids: CASSLPTGLAGGLGNEQFF. DNA of the CDR3: TGTGCCAGCAGTCTACCAACCGGACTAGCGGGAGGGTTAGGCAATGAGCAGTTCTTC.

The chain carries TRBV7-9 and TRBJ1-3; no reliable D call. The CDR3 contains 17 residues. Looked up from germline, CDR1 is SEHNR and CDR2 is FQNEAQ (reference sequence). V lost 5 bases and J lost 3, with 20 bases in between. The CDR3 sequence is CASSSWSPSGLGNTIYF. The CDR3 DNA sequence: TGTGCCAGCAGCAGCTGGTCGCCAAGCGGGCTTGGAAACACCATATATTTT.

The gene calls are TRBV14 and TRBJ2-2, with 10 positions matching TRBD1. This CDR3 is 16 amino acids long. CDR1 is SGHDN, CDR2 FVKESK, per germline. After removal of 4 bases from V and 5 bases from J, the junction contained 7 bases not matched to a gene. The CDR3: CASSPYWGQGTGELFF. The DNA for the CDR3 is TGTGCCAGCAGCCCATATTGGGGACAGGGGACCGGGGAGCTGTTTTTT.

This chain joins TRBV5-6 and TRBJ2-1, with 9 bases that match TRBD2. CDR1 and CDR2 (germline): SGHDT, YYEEEE. The ends lost 1 base at V and 9 bases at J; junction bases unmatched: 8. This CDR3 has 15 residues. CDR3 sequence: CASSLWLAGEGEQFF. The CDR3 coding sequence is TGTGCCAGCAGCTTGTGGTTAGCGGGGGAGGGTGAGCAGTTCTTC. Full variable domain (remainder filled in from reference TRBV5-6 and TRBJ2-1): DAGVTQSPTHLIKTRGQQVTLRCSPKSGHDTVSWYQQALGQGPQFIFQYYEEEERQRGNFPDRFSGHQFPNYSSELNVNALLLGDSALYLCASSLWLAGEGEQFFGPGTRLTVL.

A word on this clone: The junction shows a germline mismatch at one end, possibly a read error. The chain joins TRBV7-7 to TRBJ2-1; D not certain. The CDR3 sequence is 13 residues long. Looked up from germline, CDR1 is SSHAT and CDR2 is FNYEAQ (reference sequence). The CDR3, as DNA: TGTGCTAGCAGCTTAGGGTCGGTCAATGAGCAGTTCTTC. It is translated as CASSLGSVNEQFF.

The CDR3 reads CASSPFRGSITEAFF. Written as DNA, the CDR3 is TGTGCCAGCAGCCCCTTCAGGGGGTCGATCACTGAAGCTTTCTTT. This rearrangement joins TRBV28 to TRBJ1-1; 7 bases are a match to TRBD1. The germline CDR1 and CDR2 sequences are MDHEN and SYDVKM. The V segment lost 6 bases and the J segment 4 bases; nucleotides outside the gene matches: 11. The CDR3 extends over 15 amino acids.

This chain connects TRBV9 to TRBJ2-3, with 12 positions matching TRBD2. The ends lost 4 bases at V and 2 bases at J; junction bases unmatched: 8. CDR1 and CDR2 (germline): SGDLS, YYNGEE. The CDR3 is made up of 17 amino acids. CDR3 region: CASSPRTSGDFTDTQYF. DNA of the CDR3: TGTGCCAGCAGCCCACGGACTAGCGGGGATTTCACAGATACGCAGTATTTT.

In the case of this clone: Additional DNA sequences in this sample encode the identical CDR3. The rearrangement joins TRBV18 to TRBJ1-1, with TRBD1 as a possible D gene (6 bases). The CDR3 loop spans 14 amino acids. Trimming left V 3 bases short and J 5 bases short, with 13 bases between. Germline V gene lookup returns CDR1 KGHSH and CDR2 LQKENI. CDR3 residues: CASSPTGANTEAFF. DNA for the CDR3: TGTGCCAGCTCACCGACAGGTGCTAATACTGAAGCTTTCTTT. Filled out from reference TRBV18 and TRBJ1-1, the complete variable domain reads NAGVMQNPRHLVRRRGQEARLRCSPMKGHSHVYWYRQLPEEGLKFMVYLQKENIIDESGMPKERFSAEFPKEGPSILRIQQVVRGDSAAYFCASSPTGANTEAFFGQGTRLTVV.

This CDR3 is CATSRGATTYEQYF. DNA for the CDR3: TGTGCCACCAGCAGAGGGGCCACCACCTACGAGCAGTACTTC. The gene calls are TRBV15 and TRBJ2-7; D not certain. V lost 1 base, J lost 2 bases, and 9 bases lay in between. Per germline, CDR1 LNHNV and CDR2 YYDKDF (reference sequence). This CDR3 has 14 amino acids.

This chain connects TRBV7-2 to TRBJ1-5; no firm D call. CDR1 is SGHTA and CDR2 is FQGNSA in the germline V gene. This CDR3 region has 15 residues. The V end was cut by 5 bases, the J end by 7 bases, with 18 bases between. Written as DNA, the CDR3 is TGTGCCAGCAGCCGCCTTCCCGATTCTATCCAGCCCCAGCATTTT. Translation gives CASSRLPDSIQPQHF.

V gene TRBV5-1 combines with J gene TRBJ2-2; the match to TRBD2 covers 13 bases. The V and J ends lost 1 base and 0 bases, in that order; junction bases with no gene match: 6. The CDR3 consists of 19 residues. Germline CDR1 is SGHRS and CDR2 is YFSETQ. In DNA form, the CDR3 reads TGCGCCAGCAGCTTGCGACTAGCGGGGGGTCTCGCGAACACCGGGGAGCTGTTTTTT. Its protein is CASSLRLAGGLANTGELFF.

The chain employs TRBV24-1 and TRBJ2-5; tentatively, D is TRBD2 (5 bases). Per germline, CDR1 KGHDR and CDR2 SFDVKD. Trimming cost V 3 bases and J 4 bases, with 11 bases left between them. This CDR3 comprises 14 residues. CDR3 DNA: TGTGCCACCAGTGATCCCAATCGGGGAGAGACCCAGTACTTC. Protein product: CATSDPNRGETQYF.

This chain connects TRBV19 to TRBJ1-2; tentative D call: TRBD1 (6 bases). Germline CDR1 and CDR2: LNHDA and SQIVND (reference sequence). The CDR3 is 12 amino acids. V gave up 3 bases and J gave up 8 bases, with 10 bases separating them. The CDR3: CASSIPGVGYTF. The CDR3 DNA sequence: TGTGCCAGTAGTATCCCAGGGGTGGGCTACACCTTC.

The CDR3 reads CASSPTGRETQYF. The CDR3 nucleotides read TGTGCCAGCAGCCCGACGGGGAGAGAGACCCAGTACTTC. J is TRBJ2-5 and V is TRBV7-2, with D possibly being TRBD2 (5 bases). Germline V CDR1 and CDR2: SGHTA, FQGNSA. The ends were cut back, 5 bases at V and 4 bases at J, with 11 bases in the middle. The CDR3 is 13 residues long.

This clone was counted only a few times. The rearrangement joins TRBV11-2 to TRBJ1-1, with D perhaps matching TRBD1 (5 bases). V dropped 8 bases and J dropped 5 bases, with 15 bases sitting between them. The CDR3 contains 13 residues. The germline V gene encodes CDR1 SGHAT and CDR2 FQNNGV. This CDR3 reads CASSPGLQTEAFF. The CDR3 region has the DNA TGTGCCAGCTCTCCGGGACTCCAGACTGAAGCTTTCTTT.

This chain uses TRBV4-3 with TRBJ2-7; 7 bases line up with TRBD2. Losses at the gene ends were 0 bases for V and 7 bases for J; bases not matched to a gene: 3. The CDR3 runs to 13 residues. CDR1 and CDR2 (germline): LGHNA, YSLEER. CDR3 in amino acids: CASSQEVGGEQYF. The DNA of the CDR3 is TGCGCCAGCAGCCAAGAGGTGGGGGGGGAGCAGTACTTC.

This clone was seen once. The CDR3, as DNA: TGTGCCAGCAGCTTAACCACACAGGAAGCTTTCTTT. This gives the protein CASSLTTQEAFF. The J gene is TRBJ1-1, the V gene TRBV11-1, with D unclear. The CDR3 is 12 residues long. Germline V lookup: CDR1 SGHAT, CDR2 FQDESV (reference sequence). Trimming pared 2 bases from V and 8 bases from J, leaving 9 bases between.

The V gene is TRBV19, the J gene TRBJ2-3; TRBD1 is a possible D gene (6 bases). This CDR3 comprises 13 residues. Per the germline V gene, CDR1 is LNHDA and CDR2 is SQIVND (reference sequence). V lost 8 bases and J 2 bases, leaving 11 bases between the germline ends. CDR3 bases: TGTGCCAGTGGAAGGGACACCACAGATACGCAGTATTTT. It is translated as CASGRDTTDTQYF.

The V and J genes are TRBV2 and TRBJ1-1, with 8 bases fitting TRBD1. The V and J ends lost 5 bases and 8 bases, in that order; junction bases with no gene match: 16. CDR1 is SNHLY and CDR2 is FYNNEI in the germline V gene. CDR3 size: 16 residues. DNA of the CDR3: TGTGCCAGCAGTTCAGGGACAGGTTACGCCAGTGGGGAAGCTTTCTTT. Its translation: CASSSGTGYASGEAFF.

The chain recombines TRBV10-3 with TRBJ1-3, with D uncertain. Deletions cut 10 bases from V and 0 bases from J, with 13 bases between. This CDR3 is 14 amino acids long. CDR1 ENHRY and CDR2 SYGVKD come from the germline V gene. CDR3 coding DNA: TGTGCCACAAAGGCACAGCCCTCTGGAAACACCATATATTTT. Residues: CATKAQPSGNTIYF.

The J gene is TRBJ2-2, the V gene TRBV27; tentatively, D is TRBD1 (6 bases). The V and J ends lost 2 bases and 4 bases respectively, with 17 bases between them. CDR3 length: 17 amino acids. From germline, CDR1 is MNHEY and CDR2 SMNVEV (reference sequence). CDR3 sequence (DNA): TGTGCCAGCAGTTTACCGCCCTCGACAGGACGCACCGGGGAGCTGTTTTTT. Amino acids: CASSLPPSTGRTGELFF.

V and J are TRBV25-1 and TRBJ2-1; D perhaps matches TRBD2 (7 bases). CDR1 is MGHDK and CDR2 is SYGVNS in the germline V gene. CDR3 size: 14 residues. V lost 7 bases and J lost 4, with 14 bases in between. CDR3 in DNA: TGTGCCAGCATGGCGGCGGGGGCATACAATGAGCAGTTCTTC. Protein sequence: CASMAAGAYNEQFF.

J is TRBJ1-1 and V is TRBV28, with unresolved D. Germline V gene data show CDR1 as MDHEN and CDR2 as SYDVKM. The CDR3 loop spans 13 amino acids. V lost 2 bases and J 8 bases, leaving 12 bases between the germline ends. DNA of the CDR3: TGTGCCAGCAGTTTACCGGCAGGCCTCGAAGCTTTCTTT. Protein product: CASSLPAGLEAFF.

This clone came up a few times. The J gene is TRBJ2-7, the V gene TRBV30, with D possibly TRBD1 on 5 matching bases. V lost 3 bases to trimming and J lost 6 bases, with 12 bases between them. Germline V gene sequence: CDR1 GTSNPN, CDR2 SVGIG (reference sequence). The CDR3 runs to 12 residues. The CDR3 spells CAWSGRVREQYF. The CDR3 nucleotides are TGTGCCTGGAGCGGCAGGGTTCGCGAGCAGTACTTC.